This TCR beta chain is drawn from a study of T cells after yellow fever vaccination. Study-wide results and limits: Within FACS-sorted repertoires, abundant clonotypes contaminating from the bulk population could be present.

TCRdb processed the 5' RACE reads anew with MiXCR; each CDR3 protein has one entry. The table has approximately 13,000 distinct CDR3 sequences, approximately 5% seen once. The J segment lost 2 bases and the V segment lost 6 bases, leaving 6 bases of the junction unmatched. The germline V gene encodes CDR1 KGHSH and CDR2 LQKENI. The CDR3 is made up of 14 amino acids. This clonotype has ten or more counts. Source: PBMCs, either bulk or a sorted T-cell subset (CD4+, CD8+, memory, or dextramer-sorted; not recorded which), taken 45 days after the yellow fever booster vaccination. The source of this sequence is a man aged 25-40 years who received the YFV17D yellow fever vaccine. The chain links TRBV18 to TRBJ1-1; TRBD1 agrees at 7 bases. The CDR3 DNA sequence: TGTGCCAGCTCGCCTCGGGACAGCAACACTGAAGCTTTCTTT. Translated, it gives CASSPRDSNTEAFF.